The entry below gives a single T cell receptor (beta chain) sequence along with its context. This specimen belongs to a study of shared T cell receptors in the human thymus. V lost 0 bases to trimming and J lost 3 bases, with 17 bases between them. The CDR3 runs to 17 residues. CDR1 and CDR2 (germline): SNHLY, FYNNEI. The repertoire was sequenced with immunoSEQ multiplex PCR; TCRdb's copy has only in-frame clones and lacks some. There are hundreds of thousands of clones in the sample; more than 75% occur only once, and about 0.013% lies in the top ten. These data were likewise used in another study, on human thymus T cells. That publication notes: Congenital heart defects were the reason for the corrective surgery that the donors, healthy Finnish infants, were having. Obtained as resections during corrective heart surgery, the thymus tissue was then studied. Thymic and blood repertoires seemed to favor certain V and J genes. Overlap was high between thymic repertoires from unrelated individuals, as reported in related research.

Sequences were obtained from thymocytes. The chain recombines TRBV2 with TRBJ2-5, with a weak D call TRBD2 (5 bases). The TCR originated in a boy younger than two with a congenital heart defect. The CDR3 nucleotides read TGTGCCAGCAGTGAAGCGGCATCCCCTTCGAGGGAAGAGACCCAGTACTTC. As protein: CASSEAASPSREETQYF.